This entry describes one TCR beta chain. The antigen is not known. The assay was immunoSEQ multiplex PCR, and TCRdb's table has in-frame clones only and misses some. The sample yields 90,000 to 100,000 clones, more than 85% seen once. The sample is drawn from a study of graft-versus-host responses after intestinal transplantation. Per germline, CDR1 MGHRA and CDR2 YSYEKL. With V trimmed by 0 bases and J by 4 bases, 4 bases remained unmatched. The length of the CDR3 is 16 residues. This rearrangement joins TRBV4-1 to TRBJ2-1, with 9 bases aligning to TRBD2. The material sequenced was unstimulated CD8+ T cells sorted from spleen or lymph node cells, taken before intestinal transplant. The clonotype was recovered from a human donor who received an intestinal transplant. The CDR3 spells CASSQEPTSGYNEQFF. The CDR3 coding sequence is TGCGCCAGCAGCCAAGAACCGACTAGCGGATACAATGAGCAGTTCTTC.